What follows are 30 T cell receptor beta chains derived from one specimen sequenced in a study of T cells expressing NK-cell markers. TCRdb reanalyzed the 5' RACE reads and collapses them to one entry per CDR3 protein, without DNA. The sample includes 400,000 to 500,000 distinct CDR3 sequences. The specimen sequenced was blood T cells: a sorted CD56 or NKG2C T cell subset, CD4+ or CD8+ T cells, or bulk PBMC T cells (not recorded which). The receptor source for this set is a woman aged 18 to 75 in good health.

This rearrangement joins TRBV20-1 to TRBJ1-5; TCRdb indicates TRBD1, and absent DNA this call remains unverified. CDR3 size: 15 residues. The germline V gene encodes CDR1 DFQATT and CDR2 SNEGSKA (reference sequence). This chain's CDR3 is CSARDWGQPNQPQHF.

The chain uses TRBV5-4 and TRBJ2-1; absent DNA, TCRdb's TRBD1 call cannot be checked. CDR3 length: 16 amino acids. Germline V gene lookup returns CDR1 SGHNT and CDR2 YYREEE (reference sequence). CDR3 loop: CASSPQGGGAYNEQFF. The whole variable domain, filled in from reference TRBV5-4 and TRBJ2-1, reads ETGVTQSPTHLIKTRGQQVTLRCSSQSGHNTVSWYQQALGQGPQFIFQYYREEENGRGNFPPRFSGLQFPNYSSELNVNALELDDSALYLCASSPQGGGAYNEQFFGPGTRLTVL.

The rearrangement links TRBV29-1 to TRBJ2-1; TCRdb designates TRBD2, a call that cannot be tested without DNA. This CDR3 has 13 residues. Looked up from germline, CDR1 is SQVTM and CDR2 is ANQGSEA. Here the CDR3 reads CSGTGLGTNEQFF.

The rearrangement links TRBV7-2 to TRBJ2-1; TCRdb indicates TRBD2, and absent DNA this call remains unverified. The CDR3 runs to 15 residues. Germline-derived CDR1 and CDR2 are SGHTA and FQGNSA. CDR3 residues: CASSGERGGRNEQFF.

This chain uses TRBV29-1 with TRBJ1-2; TCRdb's assignment of TRBD1 cannot be checked, as there is no DNA. Per the germline V gene, CDR1 is SQVTM and CDR2 is ANQGSEA. This CDR3 contains 11 residues. The CDR3 loop is CSVGQTVGYTF. Filled out from reference TRBV29-1 and TRBJ1-2, the complete variable domain reads SAVISQKPSRDICQRGTSLTIQCQVDSQVTMMFWYRQQPGQSLTLIATANQGSEATYESGFVIDKFPISRPNLTFSTLTVSNMSPEDSSIYLCSVGQTVGYTFGSGTRLTVV.

The chain joins TRBV6-5 to TRBJ1-1. CDR3 length: 14 amino acids. CDR1 and CDR2 (germline): MNHEY, SVGAGI. Here the CDR3 reads CASSYRSGNTEAFF.

The chain combines TRBV5-1 with TRBJ2-3; absent DNA, TCRdb's TRBD1 call cannot be checked. From germline, CDR1 is SGHRS and CDR2 YFSETQ. This CDR3 is 17 amino acids long. The CDR3 is CASSTDRVGNPQDTQYF.

The chain carries TRBV6-2 or TRBV6-3 and TRBJ2-2; there is no DNA to check the TCRdb D call of TRBD2. This CDR3 region has 13 residues. Germline CDR1 and CDR2: MNHEY and SVGEGT. The CDR3 protein is CASNLMRAGELFF.

V usage is TRBV20-1 and J usage is TRBJ1-2; TCRdb names TRBD1, which stays unverified in the absence of DNA. This CDR3 is 13 amino acids long. The V gene's germline CDR1 is DFQATT and CDR2 SNEGSKA (reference sequence). The CDR3 loop reads CSAREGQGRGYTF.

V is TRBV5-4 and J is TRBJ2-5; the TRBD1 assignment by TCRdb is unverifiable without DNA. The length of the CDR3 is 14 residues. CDR1 is SGHNT and CDR2 is YYREEE in the germline V gene (reference sequence). The CDR3 here is CASSLTGGEETQYF.

The V gene is TRBV12-3 or TRBV12-4, the J gene TRBJ2-1; TCRdb proposes TRBD1, but this gene call is untestable without DNA. The CDR3 extends over 14 amino acids. CDR3 region: CASITGGNYNEQFF.

The chain is built from TRBV12-3 or TRBV12-4 and TRBJ2-1; TCRdb indicates TRBD2, and absent DNA this call remains unverified. The CDR3 has 17 residues. CDR3 protein: CASSSRVLAGAYNEQFF.

The J gene is TRBJ2-1, the V gene TRBV12-3 or TRBV12-4; TCRdb names TRBD2, which stays unverified in the absence of DNA. CDR3 length: 16 residues. CDR3: CASSSKWTSGDNEQFF.

This sequence joins TRBV9 and TRBJ2-3. The CDR3 consists of 14 residues. Germline loops: CDR1 SGDLS, CDR2 YYNGEE. CDR3 loop: CASGLPRSTDTQYF.

The gene calls are TRBV7-9 and TRBJ2-5; the D gene TCRdb calls, TRBD2, cannot be checked with no DNA. Germline V lookup: CDR1 SEHNR, CDR2 FQNEAQ (reference sequence). This CDR3 has 14 amino acids. CDR3 amino acids: CASSRSGSGETQYF.

The chain links TRBV20-1 to TRBJ2-1; TCRdb indicates TRBD2, and absent DNA this call remains unverified. CDR1 is DFQATT and CDR2 is SNEGSKA in the germline V gene (reference sequence). The CDR3 is made up of 14 amino acids. CDR3 in amino acids: CSARVGEFGDEQFF.

The chain couples TRBV2 to TRBJ2-1. Germline V gives CDR1 SNHLY, CDR2 FYNNEI. The CDR3 loop spans 15 amino acids. The CDR3: CASRPQRSSYNEQFF.

The chain carries TRBV29-1 and TRBJ2-2; lacking DNA, the TRBD1 call made by TCRdb goes unchecked. The CDR3 loop spans 18 amino acids. Looked up from germline, CDR1 is SQVTM and CDR2 is ANQGSEA. The CDR3 loop reads CSAEGTGALPGVTGELFF.

V usage is TRBV25-1 and J usage is TRBJ2-1. Germline assignment: CDR1 MGHDK and CDR2 SYGVNS. The CDR3 loop spans 11 amino acids. Here the CDR3 reads CATVGLVGQFF.

The chain is built from TRBV7-9 and TRBJ2-2; TCRdb lists TRBD1, though no DNA is available to test this call. Per germline, CDR1 SEHNR and CDR2 FQNEAQ (reference sequence). The CDR3 is made up of 16 amino acids. The CDR3 loop is CASSPIEGAYTGELFF.

This chain connects TRBV5-1 to TRBJ2-3; the D call from TCRdb, TRBD2, cannot be confirmed without DNA. Germline assignment: CDR1 SGHRS and CDR2 YFSETQ. The CDR3 totals 12 residues. The CDR3 spells CASRAGGDTQYF.

This chain links TRBV20-1 with TRBJ1-1. This CDR3 is built from 11 residues. Germline V gene sequence: CDR1 DFQATT, CDR2 SNEGSKA (reference sequence). The CDR3: CSPLSDTEAFF.

The chain couples TRBV20-1 to TRBJ2-7. The CDR3 contains 12 residues. Germline loops: CDR1 DFQATT, CDR2 SNEGSKA (reference sequence). The CDR3 sequence is CSARHHSYEQYF.

The chain uses TRBV12-3 or TRBV12-4 and TRBJ1-1. This CDR3 is 14 amino acids long. CDR3 loop: CASSSLAYVAEAFF.

The J gene is TRBJ2-1, the V gene TRBV20-1; TCRdb's D call of TRBD2 is untestable without DNA. CDR3 length equals 12 residues. Germline CDR1 and CDR2: DFQATT and SNEGSKA (reference sequence). The CDR3 reads CSASSLLEEQFF.

The chain carries TRBV11-3 and TRBJ1-5; the TCRdb D gene call, TRBD1, has no DNA to confirm it. The CDR3 runs to 13 residues. Germline V gene lookup returns CDR1 SGHNT and CDR2 YENEEA. The CDR3 sequence is CASSGRVDQPQHF.

V gene TRBV4-2 combines with J gene TRBJ2-7; the TCRdb call, TRBD2, lacks DNA for checking. The CDR3 consists of 17 residues. Germline loops: CDR1 LGHNA, CDR2 YNFKEQ. The CDR3: CASSQDGASGRAGEQYF.

The chain joins TRBV7-2 to TRBJ2-2; the D gene TCRdb calls, TRBD2, cannot be checked with no DNA. The CDR3 has 19 amino acids. Per germline, CDR1 SGHTA and CDR2 FQGNSA. The CDR3 sequence is CASSLAPTIGRSFAGELFF.

The V call is TRBV28, the J call TRBJ2-7; checking the TCRdb D call of TRBD1 is not possible without DNA. CDR3 size: 15 residues. Germline V gene data show CDR1 as MDHEN and CDR2 as SYDVKM. CDR3 protein: CASSPGTTPAYEQYF.

The chain joins TRBV19 to TRBJ2-3. The germline CDR1 and CDR2 sequences are LNHDA and SQIVND (reference sequence). The CDR3 sequence is 17 residues long. The CDR3 is CASSKKPGIYSTDTQYF.